Reported below is one T cell receptor (beta chain). The antigen it recognizes is unknown. No much larger clone is present one base from it, and per-base qualities are unavailable. TCR CDR3 regions were amplified from genomic DNA by multiplex PCR using the deep immunoSEQ assay. For each cell subset, the extracted genomic DNA was distributed evenly across all wells of several immunoSEQ 96-well plates, and each plate served as one replicate. For sorted subsets, roughly 200 ng of genomic DNA, equivalent to around 31,000 T cell genomes, went into each replicate PCR. Purified libraries were quantified with a Qubit 3.0 fluorometer, sized on a Bioanalyzer 2100, and re-quantified with the KAPA Library Quantification kit. Every immunoSEQ 96-well plate was sequenced on a dedicated single-read 150-cycle Illumina NextSeq 550 flow cell. Per the original workflow: Because the immunoSEQ output included only junctional sequences and no quality scores, the filtering could not be the same as the filtering used for full-length reads. Sequences were annotated with PyIR, a Python wrapper for IgBLAST v1.9, and V/J genes and CDR3 were assigned using IMGT germline references. Reads were filtered out if the reads had weak V/J assignments (E-value above 1e-6), no CDR3, stop codons, out-of-frame junctions, or ambiguous translated residues. A V3J clonotype was defined by an identical inferred V gene, J gene, and CDR3 amino acid sequence. Percentage overlap between repertoires was computed as shared unique clonotypes divided by the size of the smaller repertoire. RTK rarefaction, the Chao1 estimator, and Recon v2.1 estimates of unobserved clonotypes were used to assess repertoire richness. Generation probabilities for all TCRbeta clonotypes obtained by the gDNA method from a handful of donors were computed using OLGA. The source is immuneACCESS, and TCRdb retained only in-frame sequences with V and J called. Part of the clones is not carried over; for the studies checked, unresolved V genes explain less than half of this, and the remainder is unexplained. That table is the source of V, J and clone size, and D and trimming were worked out from the DNA. The sample yields roughly 2,000,000 clones; 93% were counted once. The top ten clonotypes cover 1.5% to 2% of the sample.

For the CD8 naive samples, CD45RO-negative cells were positively selected for CCR7, yielding a CD45RA+CCR7+ population from which TemRA cells were excluded. The donors were healthy, HIV-negative adults who had no recently reported acute infections or vaccinations. Every donor was a Caucasian adult living in Nashville, Tennessee, USA. Blood was collected by leukapheresis, and PBMCs were isolated by Ficoll-Histopaque density gradient centrifugation and then cryopreserved in liquid nitrogen vapor phase. Analytical flow cytometry was used to check the purity and quantity of each magnetically sorted T cell population. Genomic DNA was isolated from every sorted fraction and measured by UV absorbance on a Nanodrop 2000c. This sample is drawn from a study of shared clonotypes between healthy human individuals (dated by TCRdb to about 2020). Turning to the overall study: The cohort comprised two women and a few men aged 18 to 49 years. To increase sequencing depth and limit assay-specific biases, different laboratories used diverse techniques to prepare libraries and sequence TCR repertoires. Between about 0.94 and 8.9 billion PBMCs per donor were obtained by leukapheresis. Per donor, three plates each were used for CD4 naive and CD4 memory, two for CD8 naive, and one for CD8 memory. To estimate repertoire size and how much clonotype sharing occurs between individuals, the study deeply sequenced the blood TCR repertoires of five healthy adults. What the authors observed across the whole study: When several donors were compared, the shared fraction of clonotypes was 5% to 6.5% for naive CD4, roughly 3.4% for naive CD8, about 2.5% for memory CD4, and roughly 0.43% for memory CD8. Incomplete sequencing was indicated by rarefaction of sorted-subset datasets, despite the large sequencing depth. Sampling was restricted to blood, and TCR repertoires in tissue are likely to differ from TCR repertoires in blood. Larger estimated clonotype richness was generally found for naive subsets than for memory subsets. The genetic and exposure-history diversity represented was limited by the small number of donors. Higher generation probabilities were observed for clonotypes shared by all four sorted-subset donors than for non-shared clonotypes. Pairwise subsampling indicated that sequencing depth was expected to affect the degree of clonotype sharing among donors.

Reading the germline V gene gives CDR1 SGHAT and CDR2 FQNNGV. Trimming removed 5 bases from V and 0 bases from J; the gene matches leave 5 bases unexplained. Taken from cysteine to phenylalanine, the CDR3 has 15 residues. Only the CDR3 portion is preserved as DNA: 45 bases, with reading frame beginning at the first base. This receptor was taken from a man between 18 and 29 years old in good health. Some clones in this sample may be carry-over from other donors' samples. The sequenced sample consisted of naive CD8+ T cells from PBMCs. Reading the label with the study, this specimen's cell subset or site is: CD45RA+CCR7+. The sequence is built from TRBV11-2 and TRBJ2-7, with 9 central nucleotides matching TRBD2. The nucleotides read TGTGCCAGCAGCACCCGAGCGGGAGGCTCCTACGAGCAGTACTTC. Its protein product is CASSTRAGGSYEQYF.